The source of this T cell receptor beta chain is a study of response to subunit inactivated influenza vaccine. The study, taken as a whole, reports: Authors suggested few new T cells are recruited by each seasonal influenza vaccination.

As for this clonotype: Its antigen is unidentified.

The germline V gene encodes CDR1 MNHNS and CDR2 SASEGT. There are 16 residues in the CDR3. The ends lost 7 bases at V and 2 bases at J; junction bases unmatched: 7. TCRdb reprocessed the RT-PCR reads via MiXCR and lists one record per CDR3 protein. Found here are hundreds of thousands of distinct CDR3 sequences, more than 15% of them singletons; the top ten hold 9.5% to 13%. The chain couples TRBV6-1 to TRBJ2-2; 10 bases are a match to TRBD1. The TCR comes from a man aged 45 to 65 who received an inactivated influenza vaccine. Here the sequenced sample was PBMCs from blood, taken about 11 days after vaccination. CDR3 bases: TGTGCCAGCAATGGCCGGGACAGGGGTAACACCGGGGAGCTGTTTTTT. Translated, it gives CASNGRDRGNTGELFF.